This T cell receptor (beta chain) was identified during a study of somatic mutations in cytotoxic T cells in rheumatoid arthritis. Only in-frame clones appear in the TCRdb table, and some are missing; sequencing was by immunoSEQ multiplex PCR. The sample includes around 7,400 clones, around 87% of them seen just once. Deletions cut 5 bases from V and 7 bases from J, with 17 bases between. The CDR3 sequence is 14 residues long. From germline, CDR1 is SGHVS and CDR2 FNYEAQ. The TCR was taken from an older woman with rheumatoid arthritis. The J gene is TRBJ1-1, the V gene TRBV7-6; a possible D gene is TRBD1 (6 bases). The source material was CD8+ T cells sorted from blood. The CDR3: CASSPPNREDEAFF. As DNA, the CDR3 is TGTGCCAGCAGCCCCCCAAACAGGGAAGATGAAGCTTTCTTT.